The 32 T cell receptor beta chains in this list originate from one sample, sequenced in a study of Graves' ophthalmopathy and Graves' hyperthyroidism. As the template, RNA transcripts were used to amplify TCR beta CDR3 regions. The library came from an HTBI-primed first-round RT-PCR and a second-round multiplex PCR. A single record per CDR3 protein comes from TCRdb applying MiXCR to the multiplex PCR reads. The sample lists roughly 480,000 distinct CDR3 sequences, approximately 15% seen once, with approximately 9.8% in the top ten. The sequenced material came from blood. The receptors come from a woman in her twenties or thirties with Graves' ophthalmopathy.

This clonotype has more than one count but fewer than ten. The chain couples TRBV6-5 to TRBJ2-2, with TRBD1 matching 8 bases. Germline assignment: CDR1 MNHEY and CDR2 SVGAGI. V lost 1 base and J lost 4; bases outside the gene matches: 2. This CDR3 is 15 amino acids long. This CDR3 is CASSYYTGGTGELFF. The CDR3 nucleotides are TGTGCCAGCAGTTACTATACAGGGGGCACCGGGGAGCTGTTTTTT.

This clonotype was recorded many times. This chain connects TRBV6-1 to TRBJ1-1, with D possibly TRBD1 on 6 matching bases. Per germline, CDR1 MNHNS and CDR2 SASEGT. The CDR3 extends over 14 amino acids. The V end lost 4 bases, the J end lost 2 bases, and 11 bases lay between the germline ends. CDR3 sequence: CASSGRGSNTEAFF. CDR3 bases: TGTGCCAGCAGTGGAAGGGGGAGTAACACTGAAGCTTTCTTT.

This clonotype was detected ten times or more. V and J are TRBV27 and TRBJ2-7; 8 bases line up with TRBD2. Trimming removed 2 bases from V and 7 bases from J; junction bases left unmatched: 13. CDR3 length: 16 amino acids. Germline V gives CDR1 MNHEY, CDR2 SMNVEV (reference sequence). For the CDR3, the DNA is TGTGCCAGCAGTTTAGTATCGGTAGCGGGGCCCCTTGAGCAGTACTTC. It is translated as CASSLVSVAGPLEQYF.

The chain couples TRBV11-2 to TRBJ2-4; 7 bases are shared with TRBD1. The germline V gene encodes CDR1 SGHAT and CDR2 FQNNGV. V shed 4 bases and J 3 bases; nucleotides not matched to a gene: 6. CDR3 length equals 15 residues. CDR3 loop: CASSSIRDSKNIQYF. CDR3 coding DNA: TGTGCCAGCAGCTCAATTCGGGACAGCAAAAACATTCAGTACTTC.

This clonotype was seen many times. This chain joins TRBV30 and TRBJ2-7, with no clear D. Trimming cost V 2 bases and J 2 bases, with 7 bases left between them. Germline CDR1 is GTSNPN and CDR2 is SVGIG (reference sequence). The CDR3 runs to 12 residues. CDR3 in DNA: TGTGCCTGGAGTAAGGGCACCTACGAGCAGTACTTC. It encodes CAWSKGTYEQYF.

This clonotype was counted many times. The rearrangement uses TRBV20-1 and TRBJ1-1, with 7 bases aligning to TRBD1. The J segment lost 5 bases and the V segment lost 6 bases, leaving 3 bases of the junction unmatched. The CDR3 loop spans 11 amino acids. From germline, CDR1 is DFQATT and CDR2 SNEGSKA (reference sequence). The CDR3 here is CSAGGGTEAFF. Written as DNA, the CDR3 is TGCAGTGCAGGGGGCGGTACTGAAGCTTTCTTT.

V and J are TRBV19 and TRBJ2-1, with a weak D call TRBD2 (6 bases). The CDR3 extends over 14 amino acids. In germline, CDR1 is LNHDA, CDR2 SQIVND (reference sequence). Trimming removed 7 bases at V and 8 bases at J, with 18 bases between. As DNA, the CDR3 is TGTGCCAGTACCCCCGAGGAGGGGCGCGATGAGCAGTTCTTC. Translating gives CASTPEEGRDEQFF.

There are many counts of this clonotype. The CDR3 is CATSRRVQGSNQPQHF. In nucleotides, the CDR3 is TGTGCCACCAGCCGGAGGGTACAGGGGAGCAATCAGCCCCAGCATTTT. The V and J genes are TRBV15 and TRBJ1-5; the match to TRBD1 covers 7 bases. The germline gives CDR1 LNHNV, CDR2 YYDKDF (reference sequence). J gave up 1 base and V 5 bases, and 8 bases lay outside the gene matches. The CDR3 spans 16 residues. Using reference TRBV15 and TRBJ1-5 for the parts outside the CDR3, the full variable domain is DAMVIQNPRYQVTQFGKPVTLSCSQTLNHNVMYWYQQKSSQAPKLLFHYYDKDFNNEADTPDNFQSRRPNTSFCFLDIRSPGLGDTAMYLCATSRRVQGSNQPQHFGDGTRLSIL.

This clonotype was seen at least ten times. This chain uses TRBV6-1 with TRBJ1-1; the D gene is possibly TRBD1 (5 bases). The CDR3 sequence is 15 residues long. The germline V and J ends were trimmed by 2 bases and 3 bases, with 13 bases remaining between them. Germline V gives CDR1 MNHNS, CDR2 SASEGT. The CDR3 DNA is TGTGCCAGCAGTGAACCCCGACTGGGGGACACTGAAGCTTTCTTT. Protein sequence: CASSEPRLGDTEAFF.

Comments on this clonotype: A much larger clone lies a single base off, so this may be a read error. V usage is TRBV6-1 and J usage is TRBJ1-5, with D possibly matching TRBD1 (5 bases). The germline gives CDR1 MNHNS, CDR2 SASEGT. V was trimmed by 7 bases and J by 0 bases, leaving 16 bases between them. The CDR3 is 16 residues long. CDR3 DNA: TGTGCCAGCAACCGAGACAGCGCCGATAGCAATCAGCCCCAGCATTTT. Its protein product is CASNRDSADSNQPQHF.

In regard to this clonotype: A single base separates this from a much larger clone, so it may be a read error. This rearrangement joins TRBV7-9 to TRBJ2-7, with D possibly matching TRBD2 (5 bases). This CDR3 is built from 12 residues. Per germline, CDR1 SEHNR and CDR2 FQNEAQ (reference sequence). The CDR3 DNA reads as TGTGCCAGCAGCTCCCTAGCCTTGGAGCTGTACTTC. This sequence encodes CASSSLALELYF.

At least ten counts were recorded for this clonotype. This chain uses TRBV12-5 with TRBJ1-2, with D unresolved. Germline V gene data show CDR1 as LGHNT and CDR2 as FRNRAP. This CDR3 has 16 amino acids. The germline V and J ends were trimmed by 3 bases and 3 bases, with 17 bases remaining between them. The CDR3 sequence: CASGFGQNPVDYGYTF. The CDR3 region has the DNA TGTGCTAGTGGTTTTGGGCAGAACCCCGTCGACTATGGCTACACCTTC. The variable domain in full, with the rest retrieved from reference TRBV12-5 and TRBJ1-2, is DARVTQTPRHKVTEMGQEVTMRCQPILGHNTVFWYRQTMMQGLELLAYFRNRAPLDDSGMPKDRFSAEMPDATLATLKIQPSEPRDSAVYFCASGFGQNPVDYGYTFGSGTRLTVV.

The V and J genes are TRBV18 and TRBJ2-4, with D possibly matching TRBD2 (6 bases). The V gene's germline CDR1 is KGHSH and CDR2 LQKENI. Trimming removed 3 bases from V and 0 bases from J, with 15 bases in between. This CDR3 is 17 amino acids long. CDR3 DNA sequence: TGTGCCAGCTCACCGCCGGGAGCATCGTTAGCCAAAAACATTCAGTACTTC. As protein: CASSPPGASLAKNIQYF.

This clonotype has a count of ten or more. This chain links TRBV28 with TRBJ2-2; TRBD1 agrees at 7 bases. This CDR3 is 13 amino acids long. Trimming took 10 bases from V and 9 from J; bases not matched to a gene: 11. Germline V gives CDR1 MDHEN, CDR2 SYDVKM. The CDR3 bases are TGTGCCACTAGACTCGACAGGGTTCGGGAGCTGTTTTTT. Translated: CATRLDRVRELFF.

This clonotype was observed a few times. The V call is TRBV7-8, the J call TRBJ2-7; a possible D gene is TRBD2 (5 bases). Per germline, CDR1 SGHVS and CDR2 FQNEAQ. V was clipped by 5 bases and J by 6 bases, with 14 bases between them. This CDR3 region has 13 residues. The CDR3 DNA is TGTGCCAGCAGCCTTAGAGGGTCCCGCGAGCAGTACTTC. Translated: CASSLRGSREQYF.

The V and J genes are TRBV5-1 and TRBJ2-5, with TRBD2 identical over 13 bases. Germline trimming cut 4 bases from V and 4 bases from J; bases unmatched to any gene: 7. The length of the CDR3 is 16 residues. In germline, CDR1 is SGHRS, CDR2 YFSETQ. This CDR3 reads CASSGRTSGGRETQYF. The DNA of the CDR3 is TGCGCCAGCAGCGGACGGACTAGCGGGGGCCGAGAGACCCAGTACTTC.

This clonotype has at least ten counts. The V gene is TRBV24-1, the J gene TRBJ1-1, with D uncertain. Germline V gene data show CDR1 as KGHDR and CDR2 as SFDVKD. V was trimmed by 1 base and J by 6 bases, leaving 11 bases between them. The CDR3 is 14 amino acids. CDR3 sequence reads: CATSDFARRSEAFF. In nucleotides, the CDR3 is TGTGCCACCAGTGATTTTGCCCGGCGGTCTGAAGCTTTCTTT.

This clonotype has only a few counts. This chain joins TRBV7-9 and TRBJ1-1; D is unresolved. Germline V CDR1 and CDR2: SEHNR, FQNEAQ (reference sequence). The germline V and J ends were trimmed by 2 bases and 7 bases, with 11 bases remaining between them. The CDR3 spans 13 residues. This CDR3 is CASSLSSGFEAFF. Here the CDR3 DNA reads TGTGCCAGCAGCTTAAGTTCGGGGTTTGAAGCTTTCTTT.

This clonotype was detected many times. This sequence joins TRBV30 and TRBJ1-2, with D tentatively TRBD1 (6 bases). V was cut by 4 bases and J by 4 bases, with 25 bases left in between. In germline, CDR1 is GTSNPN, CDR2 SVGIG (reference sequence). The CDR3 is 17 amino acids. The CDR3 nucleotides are TGTGCCTGGACGCCACCGCCGCCGGGGGGCGCGTCCTATGGCTACACCTTC. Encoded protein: CAWTPPPPGGASYGYTF.

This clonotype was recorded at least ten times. The CDR3 reads CSAREAPYGYTF. CDR3 sequence (DNA): TGCAGTGCTAGAGAGGCCCCTTATGGCTACACCTTC. The V gene is TRBV20-1, the J gene TRBJ1-2; unclear D gene. Looked up from germline, CDR1 is DFQATT and CDR2 is SNEGSKA (reference sequence). The V and J ends lost 0 bases and 5 bases respectively, with 7 bases between them. This CDR3 region has 12 residues.

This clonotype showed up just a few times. CDR3 DNA: TGTGCCAGCAGCCACGCCGCAGGGAGGGACGAGCAGTACTTC. This translates into CASSHAAGRDEQYF. The chain has TRBV3-1 and TRBJ2-7, with 7 bases lining up with TRBD2. There are 14 residues in the CDR3. The V gene end was trimmed by 3 bases and the J gene end by 5 bases; junction bases not matched to a gene: 7. Germline V gene lookup returns CDR1 LGHDT and CDR2 YNNKEL (reference sequence).

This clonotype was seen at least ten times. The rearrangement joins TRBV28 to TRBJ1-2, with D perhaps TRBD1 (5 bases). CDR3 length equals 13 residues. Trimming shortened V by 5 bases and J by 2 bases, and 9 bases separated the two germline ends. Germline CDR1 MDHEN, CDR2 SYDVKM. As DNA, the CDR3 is TGTGCCAGCAGTCAAAGACAGAACTATGGCTACACCTTC. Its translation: CASSQRQNYGYTF.

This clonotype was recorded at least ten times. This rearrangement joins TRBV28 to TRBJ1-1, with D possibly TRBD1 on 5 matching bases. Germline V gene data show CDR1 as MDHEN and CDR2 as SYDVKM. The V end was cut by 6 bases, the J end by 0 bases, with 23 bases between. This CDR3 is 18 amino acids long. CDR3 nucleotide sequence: TGTGCCAGCAGGCACAACACAGGACTTCAGAGTATGAACACTGAAGCTTTCTTT. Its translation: CASRHNTGLQSMNTEAFF.

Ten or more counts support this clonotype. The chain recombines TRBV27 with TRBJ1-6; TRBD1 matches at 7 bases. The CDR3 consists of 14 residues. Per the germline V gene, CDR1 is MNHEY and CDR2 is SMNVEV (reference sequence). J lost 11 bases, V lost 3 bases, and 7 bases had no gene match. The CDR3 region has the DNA TGTGCCAGCAGTTTTGGACAGGTCAGAGCACCCCTCCACTTT. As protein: CASSFGQVRAPLHF.

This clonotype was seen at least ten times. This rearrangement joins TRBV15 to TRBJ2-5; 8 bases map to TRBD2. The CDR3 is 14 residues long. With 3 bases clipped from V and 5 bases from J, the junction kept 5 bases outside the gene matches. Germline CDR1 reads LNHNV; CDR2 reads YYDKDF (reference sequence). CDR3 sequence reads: CATSRGGGQETQYF. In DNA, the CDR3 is TGTGCCACCAGCAGGGGCGGGGGGCAGGAGACCCAGTACTTC.

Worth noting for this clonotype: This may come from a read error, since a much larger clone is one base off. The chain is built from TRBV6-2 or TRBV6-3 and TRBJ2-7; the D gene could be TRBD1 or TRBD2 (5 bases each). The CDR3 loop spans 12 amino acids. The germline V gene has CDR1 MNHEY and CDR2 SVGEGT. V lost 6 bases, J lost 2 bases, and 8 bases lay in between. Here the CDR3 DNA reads TGTGCCAGCAGGGGGGTTACCTACGAGCAGTACTTC. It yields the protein CASRGVTYEQYF.

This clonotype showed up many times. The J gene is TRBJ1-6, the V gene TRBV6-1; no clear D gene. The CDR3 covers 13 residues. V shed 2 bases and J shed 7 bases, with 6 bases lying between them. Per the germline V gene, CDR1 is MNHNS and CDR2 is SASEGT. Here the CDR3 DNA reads TGTGCCAGCAGTGAAAGGGCCAATTCACCCCTCCACTTT. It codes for CASSERANSPLHF.

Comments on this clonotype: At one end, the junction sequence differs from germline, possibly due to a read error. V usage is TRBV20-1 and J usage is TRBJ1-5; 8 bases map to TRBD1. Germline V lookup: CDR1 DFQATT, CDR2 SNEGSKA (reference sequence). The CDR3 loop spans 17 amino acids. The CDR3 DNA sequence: TGCAGTGCTAGAGGGGGACAGGAACGATCGGGGAATCAGCCCCATCATTTT. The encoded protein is CSARGGQERSGNQPHHF.

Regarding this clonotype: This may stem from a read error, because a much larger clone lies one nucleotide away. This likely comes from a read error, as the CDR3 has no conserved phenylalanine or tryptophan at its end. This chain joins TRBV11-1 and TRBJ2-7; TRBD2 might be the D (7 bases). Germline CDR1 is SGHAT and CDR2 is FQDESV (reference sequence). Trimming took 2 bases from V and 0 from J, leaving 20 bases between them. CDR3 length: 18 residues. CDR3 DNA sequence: TGTGCCAGCAGCTTACGAGGGGGGGAGCGAGACATCTCCTACGAGCAGTACTAC. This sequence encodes CASSLRGGERDISYEQYY.

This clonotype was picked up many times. The CDR3 here is CASSHHPRGTKGWEQYF. The CDR3 DNA reads as TGTGCCAGCAGTCACCACCCCCGGGGGACAAAAGGGTGGGAGCAGTACTTC. The V and J genes are TRBV6-4 and TRBJ2-7; TRBD1 or TRBD2 may be the D gene (6 bases each). Germline CDR1 MRHNA, CDR2 SNTAGT. The CDR3 loop spans 17 amino acids. V shed 5 bases and J shed 7 bases, with 27 bases lying between them.

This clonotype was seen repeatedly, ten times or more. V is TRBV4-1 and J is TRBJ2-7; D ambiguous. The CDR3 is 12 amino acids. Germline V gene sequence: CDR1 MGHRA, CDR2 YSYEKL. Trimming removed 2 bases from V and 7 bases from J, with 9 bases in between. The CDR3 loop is CASSQLGLEQYF. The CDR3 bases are TGCGCCAGCAGCCAACTGGGGTTGGAGCAGTACTTC.

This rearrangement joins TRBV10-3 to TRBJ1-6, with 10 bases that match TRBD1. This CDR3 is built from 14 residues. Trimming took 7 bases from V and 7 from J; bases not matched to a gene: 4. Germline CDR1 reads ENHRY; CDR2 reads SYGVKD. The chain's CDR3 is CAIKPGQGNSPLHF. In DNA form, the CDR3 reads TGTGCCATCAAACCGGGACAGGGGAATTCACCCCTCCACTTT.